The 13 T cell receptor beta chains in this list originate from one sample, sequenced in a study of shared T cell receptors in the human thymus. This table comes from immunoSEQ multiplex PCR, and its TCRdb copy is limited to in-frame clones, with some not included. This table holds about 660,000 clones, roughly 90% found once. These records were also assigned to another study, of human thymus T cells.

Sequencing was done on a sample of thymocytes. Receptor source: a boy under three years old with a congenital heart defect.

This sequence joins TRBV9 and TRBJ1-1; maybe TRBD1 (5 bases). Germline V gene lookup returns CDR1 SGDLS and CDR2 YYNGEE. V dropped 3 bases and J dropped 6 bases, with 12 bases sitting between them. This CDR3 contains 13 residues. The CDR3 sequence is CASSAHGGAEAFF. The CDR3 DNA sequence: TGTGCCAGCAGCGCTCACGGGGGGGCTGAAGCTTTCTTT.

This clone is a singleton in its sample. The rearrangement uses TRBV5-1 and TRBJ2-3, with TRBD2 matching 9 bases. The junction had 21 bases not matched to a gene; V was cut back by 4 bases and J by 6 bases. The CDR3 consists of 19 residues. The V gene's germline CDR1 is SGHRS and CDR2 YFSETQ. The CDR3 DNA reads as TGCGCCAGCAGCCCATCTAATATAGGGACTAGCCGTACAACGGATACGCAGTATTTT. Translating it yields CASSPSNIGTSRTTDTQYF.

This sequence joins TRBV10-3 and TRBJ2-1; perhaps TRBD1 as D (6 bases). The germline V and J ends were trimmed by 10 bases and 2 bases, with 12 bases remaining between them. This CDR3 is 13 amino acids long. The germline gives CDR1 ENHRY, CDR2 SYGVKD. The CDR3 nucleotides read TGTGCCACTAGACGGGACACCTACAATGAGCAGTTCTTC. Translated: CATRRDTYNEQFF.

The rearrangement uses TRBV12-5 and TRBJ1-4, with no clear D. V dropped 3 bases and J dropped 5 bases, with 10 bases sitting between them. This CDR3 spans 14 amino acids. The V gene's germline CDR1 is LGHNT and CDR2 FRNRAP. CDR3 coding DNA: TGTGCTAGTGGTTTTTCGGGGTGGAATGAAAAACTGTTTTTT. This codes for CASGFSGWNEKLFF. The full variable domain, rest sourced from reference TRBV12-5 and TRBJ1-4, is DARVTQTPRHKVTEMGQEVTMRCQPILGHNTVFWYRQTMMQGLELLAYFRNRAPLDDSGMPKDRFSAEMPDATLATLKIQPSEPRDSAVYFCASGFSGWNEKLFFGSGTQLSVL.

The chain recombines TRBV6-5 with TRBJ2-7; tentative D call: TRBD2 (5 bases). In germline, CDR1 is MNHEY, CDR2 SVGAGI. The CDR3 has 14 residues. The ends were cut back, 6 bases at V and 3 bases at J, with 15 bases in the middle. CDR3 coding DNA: TGTGCCAGCAGCCCTACCGGGATGCTCTACGAGCAGTACTTC. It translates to CASSPTGMLYEQYF.

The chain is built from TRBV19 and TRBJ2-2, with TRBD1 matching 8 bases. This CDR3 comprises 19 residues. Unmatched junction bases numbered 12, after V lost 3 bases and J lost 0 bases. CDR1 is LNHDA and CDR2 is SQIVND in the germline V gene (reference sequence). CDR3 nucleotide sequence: TGTGCCAGTAGTATTAACGGCAGGGGGCATCCACCGAACACCGGGGAGCTGTTTTTT. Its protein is CASSINGRGHPPNTGELFF.

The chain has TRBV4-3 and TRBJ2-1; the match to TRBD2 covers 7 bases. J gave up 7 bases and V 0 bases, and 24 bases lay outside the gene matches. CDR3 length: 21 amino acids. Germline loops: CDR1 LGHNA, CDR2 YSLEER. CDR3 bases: TGCGCCAGCAGCCAAGAAAGCATCTTGGTAGAGCGGGACCGTCGACGGAATGAGCAGTTCTTC. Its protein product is CASSQESILVERDRRRNEQFF.

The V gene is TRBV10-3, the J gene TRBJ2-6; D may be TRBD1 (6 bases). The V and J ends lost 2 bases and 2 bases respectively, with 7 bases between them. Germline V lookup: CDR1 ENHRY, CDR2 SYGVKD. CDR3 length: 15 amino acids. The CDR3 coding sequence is TGTGCCATCAGTGAGGAGGGGGCTGGGGCCAACGTCCTGACTTTC. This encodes CAISEEGAGANVLTF.

CDR3 sequence reads: CASSPQPRAGGTGELFF. In nucleotides, the CDR3 is TGTGCCAGCAGCCCCCAACCCCGAGCGGGAGGCACCGGGGAGCTGTTTTTT. The chain has TRBV7-3 and TRBJ2-2, with 9 bases that match TRBD2. CDR1 is SGHTA and CDR2 is FQGTGA in the germline V gene. V was clipped by 5 bases and J by 4 bases; unmatched bases: 11. The CDR3 extends over 17 amino acids.

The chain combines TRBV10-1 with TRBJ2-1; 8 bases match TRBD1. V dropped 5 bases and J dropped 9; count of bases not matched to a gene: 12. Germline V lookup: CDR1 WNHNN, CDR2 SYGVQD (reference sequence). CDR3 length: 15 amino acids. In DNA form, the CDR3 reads TGCGCCAGCAGTACCGGGGGCAGGGGGCTCAGTGAGCAGTTCTTC. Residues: CASSTGGRGLSEQFF.

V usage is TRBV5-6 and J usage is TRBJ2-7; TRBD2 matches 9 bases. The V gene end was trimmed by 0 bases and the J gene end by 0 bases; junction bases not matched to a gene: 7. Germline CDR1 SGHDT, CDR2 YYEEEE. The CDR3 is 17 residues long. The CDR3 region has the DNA TGTGCCAGCAGCTTGGGACTAGCGGACCAAAGCTCCTACGAGCAGTACTTC. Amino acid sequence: CASSLGLADQSSYEQYF. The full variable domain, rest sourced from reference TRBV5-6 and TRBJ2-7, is DAGVTQSPTHLIKTRGQQVTLRCSPKSGHDTVSWYQQALGQGPQFIFQYYEEEERQRGNFPDRFSGHQFPNYSSELNVNALLLGDSALYLCASSLGLADQSSYEQYFGPGTRLTVT.

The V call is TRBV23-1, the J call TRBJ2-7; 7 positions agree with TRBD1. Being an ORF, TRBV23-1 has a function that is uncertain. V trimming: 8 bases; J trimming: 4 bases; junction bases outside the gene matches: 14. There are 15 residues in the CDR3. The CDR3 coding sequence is TGCGCCAGCTATAGAACTCGGGACAGTTTTTACGAGCAGTACTTC. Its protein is CASYRTRDSFYEQYF.

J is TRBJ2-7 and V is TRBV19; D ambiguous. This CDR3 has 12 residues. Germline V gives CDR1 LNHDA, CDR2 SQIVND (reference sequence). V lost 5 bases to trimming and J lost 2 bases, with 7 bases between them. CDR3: CASSSPTYEQYF. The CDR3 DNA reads TGTGCCAGTAGTTCCCCAACCTACGAGCAGTACTTC.